This T cell receptor beta chain was profiled in a study of blood T cell repertoires in COVID-19. Study details: Italy, Spain and the United States were the sources of the convalescent and acute COVID-19 samples.

The trim removed 4 bases at V and 2 bases at J, leaving 8 bases unmatched. This CDR3 has 16 amino acids. Germline lookup yields CDR1 MNHEY and CDR2 SVGAGI. Authors' methods: Amplified reference gene primers provided the basis for estimating nucleated cell counts. Here immunoSEQ multiplex PCR was the method, and the copy in TCRdb shows in-frame clones only, minus some. That table is the source of V, J and clone size, and D and trimming were worked out from the DNA. The repertoire holds a few hundred thousand clones, with roughly 90% as singletons. Those enrolled, adults aged roughly 18 to 95 years, came from some 25 US areas.

V and J are TRBV6-5 and TRBJ1-5; TRBD1 matches 7 bases. The sample consisted of PBMCs or T cells enriched from blood (not recorded which). The TCR sequence derives from a woman aged 45-59 years in a cohort exposed to, infected with or recovered from COVID-19 (not recorded which). The CDR3 protein is CASSSLRGQGNQPQHF. Written as DNA, the CDR3 is TGTGCCAGCAGTTCCTTAAGAGGACAGGGCAATCAGCCCCAGCATTTT.